The T cell receptor beta chain under discussion was sequenced for a study of OX40 agonist ivuxolimab in advanced cancers. Overall study context: Patients' therapy was ivuxolimab, an antibody that acts as an agonist of OX40 (CD134). Whole-study findings and limits: Clonal expansion by week 6 occurred in CD4+ and CD8+ blood T cells (at 0.1 to 3.0 mg/kg).

Produced via immunoSEQ multiplex PCR; TCRdb's table is partial and in-frame only. The sample holds around 100,000 clones, about 86% seen once. Patients were excluded for autoimmune disease history or systemic immunosuppression. Blood draws occurred at baseline, cycle 4 day 1, and cycle 7 day 1. The table lists this clone with a count of one. Its antigen remains unknown. CDR3 size: 17 residues. After removal of 0 bases from V and 5 bases from J, the junction contained 10 bases not matched to a gene. Per the germline V gene, CDR1 is SGDLS and CDR2 is YYNGEE. The chain joins TRBV9 to TRBJ2-5; 10 bases are shared with TRBD2. The sample in question was CD4+ or CD8+ T cells sorted from blood, obtained in a trial of the OX40 agonist ivuxolimab. The receptor comes from an adult with an advanced solid tumor such as melanoma, head and neck, liver or kidney cancer. The CDR3 protein is CASSVGVRASGSETQYF. The CDR3 coding sequence is TGTGCCAGCAGCGTAGGTGTTAGGGCTAGCGGGAGTGAGACCCAGTACTTC.